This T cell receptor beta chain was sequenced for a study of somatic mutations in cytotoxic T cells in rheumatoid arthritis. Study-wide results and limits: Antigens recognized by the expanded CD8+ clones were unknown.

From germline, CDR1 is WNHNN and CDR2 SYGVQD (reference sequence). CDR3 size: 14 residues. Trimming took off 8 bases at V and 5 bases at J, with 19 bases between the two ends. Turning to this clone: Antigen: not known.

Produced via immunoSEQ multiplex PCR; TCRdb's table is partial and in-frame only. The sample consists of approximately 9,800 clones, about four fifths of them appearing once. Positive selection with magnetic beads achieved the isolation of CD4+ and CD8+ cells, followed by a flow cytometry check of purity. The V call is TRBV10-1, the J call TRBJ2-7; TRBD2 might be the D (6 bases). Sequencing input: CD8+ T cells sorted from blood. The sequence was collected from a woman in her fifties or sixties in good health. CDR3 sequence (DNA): TGCGCCAGCTCCCTGGGGACTTTTCCCCACGAGCAGTACTTC. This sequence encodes CASSLGTFPHEQYF.